This section outlines one T cell receptor beta chain sequence together with its context. The clone's antigen remains unknown. Receptors were amplified or captured by 5' RACE. For each TCR library, 3,000 to 3,500 ng of total RNA was used. For each sample, cDNA synthesis with SMARTScribe reverse transcriptase was split into eight separate reactions. During cDNA synthesis, template switching was used to introduce unique molecular identifiers that contained a 6-nucleotide sample barcode. Amplification of TCRalpha and TCRbeta cDNA involved two nested PCRs of 16 and 9 cycles, and each PCR was followed by bead purification. Before amplification, the cDNA was treated with uracil DNA-glycosylase and purified using the QIAquick PCR purification kit. In the second PCR, Illumina TruSeq-compatible adapters and sample-specific barcodes were added. TapeStation and Qubit were used to check library quality and concentration, and roughly 4.8 ng of each library went into the pool. Sequencing of pooled libraries was carried out on an Illumina HiSeq2500 single-index Rapid Run using 2 x 100 bp reads and custom sequencing primers. As for the authors' bioinformatics: UMI-based consensus assembly with MiGEC version 1.2.6 was used to correct PCR and sequencing errors. MiXCR version 2.1.1 was used for V(D)J alignment, clonotype assembly and CDR3 extraction. Normalisation of gene usage, clonotype sharing and MAIT/NKT TCR abundance was achieved by analysing the top 1000, 10 000 and 20 000 clonotypes per sample. After downsampling to 27 000 UMIs, diversity was calculated as the inverse Simpson index using the vegan R package. Paired Mann-Whitney U tests on discordant twin pairs were used, with Benjamini-Hochberg multiple-testing correction. TCRdb reprocessed the reads; each CDR3 protein sequence makes one entry, and DNA is unavailable. These V and J calls derive from TCRdb rather than the authors' analysis. This sample's table lists nearly 450,000 distinct CDR3 sequences. The top ten hold around 2.4% of the sample.

The sample belongs to a study of monozygotic twins with inflammatory bowel disease (dated by TCRdb to about 2019). Describing the broader study: The full study comprised some 30 monozygotic twin pairs: nine German pairs (four IBD-concordant, five IBD-discordant) and 19 IBD-discordant Danish pairs. Each individual had, on average, about 151 000 unique TCRalpha sequences and 181 000 unique TCRbeta sequences available for analysis. Within discordant pairs, disease-associated traits were sought mainly by comparing IBD patients with their genetically identical healthy co-twins. The paper as a whole reports these results and caveats: IBD patients had lower TCRbeta repertoire diversity, measured by the inverse Simpson index, than their healthy co-twins. Repertoire similarity did not differ between concordant and discordant twins, possibly due to limited statistical power. Background noise and inter-individual variability may have been introduced into the repertoires by the differing immunosuppressive treatments among patients. The results gave no support for a single strong signal or clonotype linked to IBD. The analysis was unable to tell apart different T cell subtypes. Compared with healthy twins, IBD patients shared fewer clonotypes with other individuals, and the difference was most pronounced in patients with signs of disease activity.

From each donor, an approximately 2.5 ml peripheral blood sample was drawn into PAXgene tubes and stored at -80 degrees C. Without any T cell sorting, total RNA was extracted from whole blood using the PAXgene blood miRNA kit on an automated QIAcube. Peripheral blood from monozygotic twin pairs who were concordant or discordant for inflammatory bowel disease underwent deep TCRalpha and TCRbeta repertoire profiling using unique molecular barcoding. Smoking habits were recorded for all twin pairs, and each individual was classified as a current, former or never smoker. CDR3 length: 12 amino acids, cysteine to phenylalanine. The DNA is unrecorded. For CDR1 and CDR2, the germline V gene (reference sequence) lists MNHEY and SMNVEV.

This receptor chain uses TRBV27 and TRBJ2-1; TCRdb outputs TRBD2, but without DNA this stays unchecked. The receptor comes from a human donor with ulcerative colitis or Crohn's disease, or a healthy co-twin of an affected twin (not recorded which). Sequenced input: blood. The CDR3 amino acid sequence is: CASQSGYNEQFF.